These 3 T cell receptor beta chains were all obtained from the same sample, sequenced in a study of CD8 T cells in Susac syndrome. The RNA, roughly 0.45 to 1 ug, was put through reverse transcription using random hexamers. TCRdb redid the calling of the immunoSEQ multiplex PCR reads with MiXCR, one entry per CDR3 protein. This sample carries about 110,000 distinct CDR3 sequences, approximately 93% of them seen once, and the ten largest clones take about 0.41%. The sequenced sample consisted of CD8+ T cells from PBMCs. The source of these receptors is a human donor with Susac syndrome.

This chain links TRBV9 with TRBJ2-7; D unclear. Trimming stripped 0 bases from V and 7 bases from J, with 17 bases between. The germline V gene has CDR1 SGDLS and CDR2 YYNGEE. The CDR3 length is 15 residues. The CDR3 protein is CASSVDGLASKEQYF. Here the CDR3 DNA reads TGTGCCAGCAGCGTAGATGGTTTGGCTTCGAAAGAGCAGTACTTC.

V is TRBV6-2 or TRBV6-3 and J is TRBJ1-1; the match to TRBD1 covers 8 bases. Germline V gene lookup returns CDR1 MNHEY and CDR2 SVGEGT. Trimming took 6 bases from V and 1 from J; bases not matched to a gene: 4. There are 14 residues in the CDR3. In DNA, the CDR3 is TGTGCCAGCAGCCGGGACAGGAGGAACACTGAAGCTTTCTTT. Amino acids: CASSRDRRNTEAFF.

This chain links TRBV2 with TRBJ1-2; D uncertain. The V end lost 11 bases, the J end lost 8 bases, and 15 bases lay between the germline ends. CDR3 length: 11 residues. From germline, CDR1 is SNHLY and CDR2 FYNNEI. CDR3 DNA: TGTGCCTCCCTCGAGGGTGGCGGCTACACCTTC. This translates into CASLEGGGYTF.